Listed below are T cell receptor beta chains from one sample, sequenced in a study of T cell responses to AZD1222 COVID-19 vaccine. Assay: immunoSEQ multiplex PCR; the TCRdb copy retains only in-frame clones and omits some. This sample has approximately 260,000 clones, with 85% to 95% found just once. Sample: peripheral blood, taken on day 0 of AZD1222 vaccination. These receptors came from an adult in good health. Both conserved end residues are part of each CDR3. D genes are given only for firm matches. Part of the rows lack a size; the others show once, few, many or a class for expanded clones.

abundance	v_gene	d_gene	j_gene	CDR3nt	CDR3aa
.	TRBV4-2	TRBD1	TRBJ1-1	TGTGCCAGCAGCCAGGGGAACAGGGGCACTGAAGCTTTCTTT	CASSQGNRGTEAFF
.	TRBV19	TRBD1	TRBJ1-1	TGTGCCAGTATCCCAAGACAGGGTGGGACTGAAGCTTTCTTT	CASIPRQGGTEAFF
once	TRBV27	TRBD2	TRBJ2-3	TGTGCCAGCAGAGGAACTAGCGGGAGCTGGCGTACAGATACGCAGTATTTT	CASRGTSGSWRTDTQYF
once	TRBV3-1/TRBV3-2	.	TRBJ1-1	TGTGCCAGCAGCCAAGTCCTAGGGAACACTGAAGCTTTCTTT	CASSQVLGNTEAFF
.	TRBV28	TRBD1	TRBJ2-7	TGTGCCAGCAGGACAGGGAGCTCCTACGAGCAGTACTTC	CASRTGSSYEQYF
.	TRBV9	TRBD1	TRBJ1-4	TGTGCCAGCAGCGCCGGGACAGGGCGAACTAATGAAAAACTGTTTTTT	CASSAGTGRTNEKLFF
.	TRBV6-5	.	TRBJ1-1	TGTGCCAGCACATACGCGGGTCTGGACACTGAAGCTTTCTTT	CASTYAGLDTEAFF
.	TRBV29-1	.	TRBJ2-3	TGCAGCGTAGGGGGGCAGGGAGGAGATACGCAGTATTTT	CSVGGQGGDTQYF
.	TRBV12-3/TRBV12-4	.	TRBJ2-7	TGTGCCAGCAGTTTAGAGGGGAATGAGCAGTACTTC	CASSLEGNEQYF
.	TRBV6-5	TRBD1	TRBJ2-3	TGTGCCATCCCCCAGAGACAGGGTGGGGATACGCAGTATTTT	CAIPQRQGGDTQYF
.	TRBV7-2	.	TRBJ1-5	TGTGCCAGCAGCTTTGGACGGAATAGCAATCAGCCCCAGCATTTT	CASSFGRNSNQPQHF
.	TRBV10-3	TRBD1	TRBJ2-2	TGTGCCATCAGTGAAAGGGGGCTCAGGGAGCTGTTTTTT	CAISERGLRELFF
.	TRBV7-2	TRBD2	TRBJ2-5	TGTGCCAGCAGCTTAGAGAGATCTAGCGGGAGGGGAGAGACCCAGTACTTC	CASSLERSSGRGETQYF
.	TRBV9	.	TRBJ2-2	TGTGCCAGCAGCGGGTCTAGCGCGAACACCGGGGAGCTGTTTTTT	CASSGSSANTGELFF
.	TRBV7-8	TRBD1	TRBJ2-6	TGTACCAGCAGCCCGCTAAGGACAGGGGTCTTTCCCAGGCCTGGGGCCAACGTCCTGACTTTC	CTSSPLRTGVFPRPGANVLTF
.	TRBV5-4	TRBD1	TRBJ2-2	TGTGCCAGCAGACGGACAGGGGACACCGGGGAGCTGTTTTTT	CASRRTGDTGELFF
.	TRBV20-1	.	TRBJ2-7	TGCAGTGCTAGTGAGGGAGCCTCCTACGAGCAGTACTTC	CSASEGASYEQYF
.	TRBV6-5	TRBD2	TRBJ2-7	TGTGCCAGCGTCCGGGGGACTAGCGGGTCCTACGAGCAGTACTTC	CASVRGTSGSYEQYF
.	TRBV4-3	TRBD2	TRBJ2-7	TGCGCCAGCAGCCAAGGTGTTAGCGGGGCAGCGGCTCCCGAGCAGTACTTC	CASSQGVSGAAAPEQYF
.	TRBV27	.	TRBJ2-7	TGTGCCAGCAGTTTATCGAATCGGGGCCCGCCGAAGTACTTC	CASSLSNRGPPKYF
once	TRBV28	.	TRBJ1-5	TGTGCCAGCAGCCGGGTCCGGGGCAATCAGCCCCAGCATTTT	CASSRVRGNQPQHF
.	TRBV30	.	TRBJ1-2	TGTGCCTGGAGTACCTCGGGAGATTTCGTCTATGGCTACACCTTC	CAWSTSGDFVYGYTF
.	TRBV18	.	TRBJ1-3	TGTGCCAGCTCACCAACGGACACCTCTGGAAACACCATATATTTT	CASSPTDTSGNTIYF
.	TRBV6-6	.	TRBJ1-2	TGTGCCAGCTCTCAGGCGATCTATGGCTACACCTTC	CASSQAIYGYTF
.	TRBV5-1	.	TRBJ2-1	TGCGCCAGCAGCTTGGAGCCAACTTCCTACAATGAGCAGTTCTTC	CASSLEPTSYNEQFF
.	TRBV27	TRBD1	TRBJ2-7	TGTGCCAGCAGCGACCCCGGGACAGGGAGGCACGAGCAGTACTTC	CASSDPGTGRHEQYF